The T cell receptor beta chain described here comes from a study of identical twins. This clonotype was counted a few times. TCRdb fed the 5' RACE reads into MiXCR, producing one record per CDR3 protein. Here the sample spans 500,000 to 550,000 distinct CDR3 sequences, 20% to 25% being singletons. V lost 7 bases to trimming and J lost 2 bases; unmatched junction nucleotides: 6. The CDR3 consists of 14 residues. CDR1 is WSHSY and CDR2 is SAAADI in the germline V gene. The same data also went into a second study, on T cells expressing NK-cell markers. That work contributes: Obtained from sorted CD3+CD56+NKG2C+, CD3+CD56+NKG2C- and CD3+CD56-NKG2C+ T cells were the TCR beta repertoires. Also leading the CD3+CD56-NKG2C+ fraction in a handful of donors were these clonotypes.

The sequencing sample was made of CD4+ T cells sorted from blood. The rearrangement uses TRBV10-2 and TRBJ1-1; TRBD1 matches at 8 bases. The TCR was taken from a woman under 30 in good health. The DNA for the CDR3 is TGCGCCAGCAACGGACAGGGTGTAAACACTGAAGCTTTCTTT. This gives the protein CASNGQGVNTEAFF.